The 29 T cell receptor beta chains reported below all come from one sample, sequenced in a study of cytomegalovirus exposure and HLA in healthy donors. The PCR had 60 Vbeta and 13 Jbeta primers. TCRdb's copy holds only in-frame clones and misses some; the assay was immunoSEQ multiplex PCR. The sample carries 110,000 to 150,000 clones, more than 65% recorded once. The sample consisted of PBMCs. Receptor source: a woman younger than 45 in good health and CMV-seronegative.

The chain is built from TRBV5-4 and TRBJ2-2, with D tentatively TRBD2 (5 bases). The germline V gene encodes CDR1 SGHNT and CDR2 YYREEE (reference sequence). This CDR3 contains 14 residues. Deletions cut 6 bases from V and 7 bases from J, with 16 bases between. Here the CDR3 reads CASTDKRGSGELFF. The CDR3 DNA follows: TGTGCCAGCACGGATAAAAGAGGGAGCGGGGAGCTGTTTTTT. Complete variable domain (other parts from reference TRBV5-4 and TRBJ2-2): ETGVTQSPTHLIKTRGQQVTLRCSSQSGHNTVSWYQQALGQGPQFIFQYYREEENGRGNFPPRFSGLQFPNYSSELNVNALELDDSALYLCASTDKRGSGELFFGEGSRLTVL.

This clone was seen a single time. The rearrangement joins TRBV10-3 to TRBJ2-1, with 11 bases identical to TRBD2. This CDR3 comprises 14 residues. Germline V gene data show CDR1 as ENHRY and CDR2 as SYGVKD. Unmatched junction bases numbered 0, after V lost 4 bases and J lost 4 bases. In DNA form, the CDR3 reads TGTGCCATCAGTGTAGCGGGGGGGTACAATGAGCAGTTCTTC. Residues: CAISVAGGYNEQFF.

This clone appeared a few times. V and J are TRBV18 and TRBJ1-4; D is undetermined. CDR1 and CDR2 from the germline V gene are KGHSH and LQKENI. The CDR3 covers 14 residues. Between the trimmed V and J ends, which lost 3 bases and 8 bases, there was a span of 13 bases. The CDR3 region has the DNA TGTGCCAGCTCACCTTCTCGGGAATACGAAAAACTGTTTTTT. Amino acids: CASSPSREYEKLFF.

V usage is TRBV6-1 and J usage is TRBJ2-5; a weak D match, TRBD2 (6 bases). Trimming removed 2 bases at V and 1 base at J, with 17 bases between. This CDR3 spans 17 amino acids. From germline, CDR1 is MNHNS and CDR2 SASEGT. The CDR3 DNA follows: TGTGCCAGCAGTGAAAATCCGCCTAGCGCCTTCCAAGAGACCCAGTACTTC. Its translation: CASSENPPSAFQETQYF.

This chain links TRBV10-3 with TRBJ2-7; D is undetermined. CDR3 length: 11 residues. Trimming took off 6 bases at V and 0 bases at J, with 3 bases between the two ends. In germline, CDR1 is ENHRY, CDR2 SYGVKD. The CDR3 loop reads CAISRSYEQYF. CDR3 nucleotides: TGTGCCATCAGCCGCTCCTACGAGCAGTACTTC.

The J gene is TRBJ2-1, the V gene TRBV5-1, with 10 bases fitting TRBD2. V lost 2 bases and J lost 0; bases outside the gene matches: 2. The CDR3 runs to 16 residues. Germline V CDR1 and CDR2: SGHRS, YFSETQ. As DNA, the CDR3 is TGCGCCAGCAGCTTTGCTAGCGGGAGCTCCTACAATGAGCAGTTCTTC. Translation gives CASSFASGSSYNEQFF.

Details on this clone: Other DNA sequences within the sample encode an identical CDR3. The rearrangement joins TRBV27 to TRBJ2-5, with 11 positions matching TRBD2. There are 18 residues in the CDR3. V lost 6 bases to trimming and J lost 4 bases; unmatched junction nucleotides: 16. The germline V gene has CDR1 MNHEY and CDR2 SMNVEV (reference sequence). Here the CDR3 DNA reads TGTGCCAGCAGCCGTAATAGCGGGGGGGTTCATTTCTCAGAGACCCAGTACTTC. Amino acid sequence: CASSRNSGGVHFSETQYF.

This clone was seen just once. V and J are TRBV29-1 and TRBJ2-1; a weak D match, TRBD2 (6 bases). The V gene lost 5 bases and the J gene lost 14 bases, with 19 bases spanning the gap. Germline-derived CDR1 and CDR2 are SQVTM and ANQGSEA. CDR3 size: 12 residues. DNA for the CDR3: TGCAGCGTTCTATCTTCCGGGACTGCGGAGTTCTTC. Amino acid sequence: CSVLSSGTAEFF.

V and J are TRBV11-2 and TRBJ2-1; D might be TRBD2 (5 bases). The V gene lost 9 bases and the J gene lost 0 bases, with 9 bases spanning the gap. The length of the CDR3 is 13 residues. The germline gives CDR1 SGHAT, CDR2 FQNNGV. CDR3 region: CASSGSSYNEQFF. CDR3 sequence (DNA): TGTGCCAGTTCTGGGAGCTCCTACAATGAGCAGTTCTTC. Together with reference TRBV11-2 and TRBJ2-1, the CDR3 gives the full variable domain: EAGVAQSPRYKIIEKRQSVAFWCNPISGHATLYWYQQILGQGPKLLIQFQNNGVVDDSQLPKDRFSAERLKGVDSTLKIQPAKLEDSAVYLCASSGSSYNEQFFGPGTRLTVL.

The chain is built from TRBV5-8 and TRBJ1-6; D might be TRBD1 (5 bases). Germline CDR1 SGHTS, CDR2 YDEGEE. The CDR3 is made up of 15 amino acids. With 0 bases removed from V and 10 bases from J, the gap between germline ends came to 14 bases. The CDR3 region is CASSLGSGQGSPLHF. As DNA, the CDR3 is TGTGCCAGCAGCTTGGGATCAGGCCAGGGATCACCCCTCCACTTT.

The chain uses TRBV7-6 and TRBJ1-6, with no clear D. Germline V gene lookup returns CDR1 SGHVS and CDR2 FNYEAQ. V lost 2 bases and J 7 bases, leaving 12 bases between the germline ends. The CDR3 runs to 15 residues. The CDR3 sequence is CASSLYEGDNSPLHF. DNA of the CDR3: TGTGCCAGCAGCTTATACGAGGGTGACAATTCACCCCTCCACTTT.

The count of this clone is one. This chain joins TRBV9 and TRBJ2-1, with 9 bases fitting TRBD2. The V and J ends lost 2 bases and 1 base, in that order; junction bases with no gene match: 1. This CDR3 comprises 15 residues. From germline, CDR1 is SGDLS and CDR2 YYNGEE. The CDR3 coding sequence is TGTGCCAGCAGCGTTAGCGGGAGTTCCTACAATGAGCAGTTCTTC. This translates into CASSVSGSSYNEQFF.

The chain uses TRBV2 and TRBJ2-7, with D possibly TRBD2 on 5 matching bases. V lost 1 base and J 7 bases, leaving 14 bases between the germline ends. The V gene's germline CDR1 is SNHLY and CDR2 FYNNEI. This CDR3 contains 14 residues. The CDR3 DNA reads as TGTGCCAGCAGTGAAGATACGGGATTGGGAGAGCAGTACGTC. Translation gives CASSEDTGLGEQYV.

The J gene is TRBJ1-5, the V gene TRBV18; TRBD1 matches 7 bases. The J segment lost 6 bases and the V segment lost 5 bases, leaving 22 bases of the junction unmatched. CDR3 length equals 19 residues. The germline V gene encodes CDR1 KGHSH and CDR2 LQKENI. This chain's CDR3 is CASSLKGGGGRYSFQPQHF. The CDR3 DNA follows: TGTGCCAGCTCATTGAAAGGAGGGGGCGGGCGGTATTCGTTTCAGCCCCAGCATTTT.

The genes are TRBV18 and TRBJ2-5; 9 positions match TRBD2. The CDR3 runs to 16 residues. Per germline, CDR1 KGHSH and CDR2 LQKENI. V shed 3 bases, J shed 2 bases, and the junction held 7 bases outside the gene matches. The CDR3 loop is CASSPLAGGLQETQYF. The DNA for the CDR3 is TGTGCCAGCTCACCTCTTGCGGGGGGGCTACAAGAGACCCAGTACTTC.

The sample holds one count of this clone. The chain combines TRBV7-8 with TRBJ2-5; 10 nucleotides match TRBD1. The CDR3 has 16 amino acids. Germline CDR1 and CDR2: SGHVS and FQNEAQ. Germline trimming cut 2 bases from V and 4 bases from J; bases unmatched to any gene: 7. The CDR3 loop is CASSLLGQGFGETQYF. CDR3 nucleotides: TGTGCCAGCAGCTTATTGGGACAGGGGTTCGGAGAGACCCAGTACTTC.

This clone was detected once. The chain is built from TRBV4-1 and TRBJ2-7; TRBD1 matches 7 bases. Germline V gene sequence: CDR1 MGHRA, CDR2 YSYEKL. V gave up 2 bases and J gave up 1 base; unmatched junction bases: 11. The CDR3 has 17 residues. The CDR3 loop is CASSQIWSRDRSYEQYF. CDR3 sequence (DNA): TGCGCCAGCAGCCAAATTTGGAGCCGGGACAGATCCTACGAGCAGTACTTC.

This clone came up a few times. The chain carries TRBV6-5 and TRBJ2-7, with TRBD1 as a possible D gene (5 bases). Germline V gives CDR1 MNHEY, CDR2 SVGAGI. The CDR3 contains 15 residues. The CDR3 region is CALPRKGLYPYEQYF. The CDR3 nucleotides are TGTGCGTTGCCGCGCAAGGGGCTGTACCCCTACGAGCAGTACTTC.

J is TRBJ1-4 and V is TRBV28; 9 bases line up with TRBD1. The CDR3 runs to 17 residues. Germline CDR1 is MDHEN and CDR2 is SYDVKM. V lost 1 base to trimming and J lost 5 bases; unmatched junction nucleotides: 8. The DNA of the CDR3 is TGTGCCAGCAGTTTATTAAGCGGACAGGGGCAAAATGAAAAACTGTTTTTT. This translates into CASSLLSGQGQNEKLFF.

This sequence joins TRBV6-1 and TRBJ1-6; possible D gene TRBD1, 6 bases. Trimming took 3 bases from V and 7 from J, leaving 13 bases between them. CDR3 length: 15 residues. The germline V gene encodes CDR1 MNHNS and CDR2 SASEGT. CDR3 amino acids: CASSDPGHPNSPLHF. DNA of the CDR3: TGTGCCAGCAGTGACCCGGGACACCCAAATTCACCCCTCCACTTT.

This clone was detected only a few times. The J gene is TRBJ1-2, the V gene TRBV5-3; 9 bases are a match to TRBD1. TRBV5-3 is sorted into the ORF group, with uncertain function. This CDR3 is built from 18 residues. With V trimmed by 5 bases and J by 0 bases, 14 bases remained unmatched. The CDR3 DNA reads as TGTGCCAGAAGTCGAGCCCATACCGGGACAGGGACTAACTATGGCTACACCTTC. As protein: CARSRAHTGTGTNYGYTF.

This clone has more than one count but fewer than ten. The junction departs from germline at one end; a sequencing error may be responsible. V is TRBV6-1 and J is TRBJ1-2; TRBD1 matches 11 bases. Germline loops: CDR1 MNHNS, CDR2 SASEGT. This CDR3 has 17 amino acids. Written as DNA, the CDR3 is TGTGCCATCAGTGAGTGGGACAGGGGGGTCACTAACTATGGCTACACCTTC. Translated: CAISEWDRGVTNYGYTF.

The chain uses TRBV28 and TRBJ2-5, with D possibly being TRBD2 (5 bases). The CDR3 runs 13 residues. Trimming removed 6 bases at V and 5 bases at J, with 13 bases between. Per the germline V gene, CDR1 is MDHEN and CDR2 is SYDVKM. The CDR3 loop is CASSPPGVETQYF. For the CDR3, the DNA is TGTGCCAGCAGCCCTCCCGGGGTGGAGACCCAGTACTTC.

This chain links TRBV30 with TRBJ2-5; 12 nucleotides align to TRBD2. This CDR3 spans 14 amino acids. Germline-derived CDR1 and CDR2 are GTSNPN and SVGIG (reference sequence). With 5 bases clipped from V and 2 bases from J, the junction kept 3 bases outside the gene matches. The CDR3 DNA is TGTGCCTGGCGGACTAGCGGGGCGCAAGAGACCCAGTACTTC. It translates to CAWRTSGAQETQYF.

This clone was detected a few times. The V and J genes are TRBV7-3 and TRBJ2-5, with TRBD2 matching 9 bases. Germline V gene lookup returns CDR1 SGHTA and CDR2 FQGTGA. V lost 1 base to trimming and J lost 3 bases; unmatched junction nucleotides: 3. The CDR3 is 15 residues long. CDR3 DNA sequence: TGTGCCAGCAGCTTAAATGGCGGGGGGGAAGAGACCCAGTACTTC. It specifies CASSLNGGGEETQYF.

This clone was picked up a small number of times. The J gene is TRBJ2-2, the V gene TRBV7-9; D is ambiguous. Trimming stripped 1 base from V and 2 bases from J, with 5 bases between. Germline V gives CDR1 SEHNR, CDR2 FQNEAQ (reference sequence). This CDR3 is built from 14 residues. The CDR3 protein is CASSLDYNTGELFF. The CDR3 region has the DNA TGTGCCAGCAGCTTAGACTACAACACCGGGGAGCTGTTTTTT.

J is TRBJ2-7 and V is TRBV5-8; 9 bases agree with TRBD1. Germline V gene lookup returns CDR1 SGHTS and CDR2 YDEGEE. The CDR3 has 12 amino acids. V gave up 3 bases and J gave up 6 bases; unmatched junction bases: 1. The CDR3 loop is CASSWGQGEQYV. CDR3 nucleotide sequence: TGTGCCAGCAGCTGGGGACAGGGCGAGCAGTACGTC.

The rearrangement links TRBV6-1 to TRBJ1-1; 7 bases map to TRBD1. The CDR3 is made up of 14 amino acids. J gave up 6 bases and V 5 bases, and 9 bases lay outside the gene matches. Germline loops: CDR1 MNHNS, CDR2 SASEGT. CDR3 residues: CASSRGTESAEAFF. The CDR3 nucleotides read TGTGCCAGCAGTCGAGGGACAGAAAGCGCTGAAGCTTTCTTT.

This clone has a handful of counts. The chain couples TRBV5-1 to TRBJ2-3, with TRBD2 matching 9 bases. The germline gives CDR1 SGHRS, CDR2 YFSETQ. CDR3 size: 18 residues. The J segment lost 6 bases and the V segment lost 0 bases, leaving 14 bases of the junction unmatched. CDR3 loop: CASSLEGGAGGQQDTQYF. The CDR3 region has the DNA TGCGCCAGCAGCTTGGAAGGGGGAGCGGGGGGCCAGCAGGATACGCAGTATTTT.